The 2 T cell receptor beta chains listed next were all sequenced from one sample in a study of CD8+CD57+ T cells in acquired aplastic anemia. Genomic DNA templated the TCR beta VDJ and CDR3 profiling. TCRdb re-derived calls from the reads in MiXCR, one entry per CDR3 protein. The sample lists 160,000 or so distinct CDR3 sequences, roughly two thirds occurring once. Before being chosen for sequencing, patients had shown CD8+CD57+ cell expansion by flow cytometry. The material sequenced was sorted CD4+, CD8+, or CD8+CD57+ T cells (not recorded which) from PBMCs. Receptors originate from a human donor with aplastic anemia.

J is TRBJ1-2 and V is TRBV2, with 10 bases that match TRBD1. The CDR3 sequence is 15 residues long. Trimming cost V 4 bases and J 6 bases; bases outside gene matches: 8. CDR1 SNHLY and CDR2 FYNNEI come from the germline V gene. The CDR3 bases are TGTGCCAGCAGTGTAAACTATGGGACAGGGGATGGCTACACCTTC. Amino acid sequence: CASSVNYGTGDGYTF.

This chain joins TRBV5-1 and TRBJ2-7, with D unresolved. CDR1 is SGHRS and CDR2 is YFSETQ in the germline V gene. The CDR3 has 12 amino acids. V lost 4 bases to trimming and J lost 5 bases, with 10 bases between them. The CDR3 loop is CASSQTPHEQYF. The CDR3 region has the DNA TGCGCCAGCAGCCAGACCCCTCACGAGCAGTACTTC.